This paragraph covers one TCR beta chain sequence. Its antigen remains unknown. TCRdb's table, derived via immunoSEQ multiplex PCR, lists solely in-frame clones and lacks some. Here the sample spans 110,000 or so clones, about 63% being singletons. The data originate from a study of shared clonotypes between healthy human individuals. Donors, healthy HIV-negative adults, lacked recent acute infections or vaccinations. Study outcomes and limitations: Few donors restricted represented genetic and exposure-history diversity.

The specimen was memory CD8+ T cells sorted from blood. Specified subset: CD45RO+ cells pooled with CCR7-negative TemRA cells. The clonotype was recovered from a woman younger than 45 in good health.

CDR3 sequence (DNA): TGTGCCAGCAGTTACGGGACTAGCAGCGCAGATACGCAGTATTTT. It codes for CASSYGTSSADTQYF. The J gene is TRBJ2-3, the V gene TRBV27, with TRBD2 identical over 9 bases. J gave up 4 bases and V 4 bases, and 6 bases lay outside the gene matches. The germline CDR1 and CDR2 sequences are MNHEY and SMNVEV (reference sequence). This CDR3 comprises 15 residues.